This T cell receptor beta chain was profiled in a study of blood T cell repertoires in COVID-19. For the study at large: Specimens from acute and convalescent COVID-19 originated in the United States, Italy and Spain. Sources were T cells, B-cell-depleted T cells, or PBMCs; the material itself was cDNA or gDNA.

Recovered Cohort 3 donors showed two negative PCRs, clearance, or symptom resolution. Sequenced by immunoSEQ multiplex PCR; TCRdb stores in-frame clones only, minus some. The sample lists around 250,000 clones, 70% to 90% occurring once. This CDR3 comprises 15 residues. The germline V and J ends were trimmed by 3 bases and 4 bases, with 13 bases remaining between them. Per germline, CDR1 LNHDA and CDR2 SQIVND (reference sequence). The chain has TRBV19 and TRBJ1-3, with D unresolved. The clonotype was recovered from a woman between 50 and 59 years old who had recovered from COVID-19. Source material: PBMCs or T cells enriched from blood (not recorded which). The DNA for the CDR3 is TGTGCCAGTAGTATTTATCGGAGTCAGGGAAACACCATATATTTT. Translation gives CASSIYRSQGNTIYF.